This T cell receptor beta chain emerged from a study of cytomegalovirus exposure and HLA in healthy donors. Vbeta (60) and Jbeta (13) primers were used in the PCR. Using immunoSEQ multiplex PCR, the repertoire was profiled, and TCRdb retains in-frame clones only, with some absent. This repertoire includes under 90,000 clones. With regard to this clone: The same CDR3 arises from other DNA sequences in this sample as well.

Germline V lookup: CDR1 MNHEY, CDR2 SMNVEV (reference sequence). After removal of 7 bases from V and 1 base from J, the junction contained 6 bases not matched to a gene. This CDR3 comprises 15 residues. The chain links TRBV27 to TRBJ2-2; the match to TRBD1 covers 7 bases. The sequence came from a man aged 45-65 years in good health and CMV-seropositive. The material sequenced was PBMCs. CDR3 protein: CASTTRTGNTGELFF. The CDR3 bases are TGTGCCAGCACCACGCGGACAGGGAACACCGGGGAGCTGTTTTTT.